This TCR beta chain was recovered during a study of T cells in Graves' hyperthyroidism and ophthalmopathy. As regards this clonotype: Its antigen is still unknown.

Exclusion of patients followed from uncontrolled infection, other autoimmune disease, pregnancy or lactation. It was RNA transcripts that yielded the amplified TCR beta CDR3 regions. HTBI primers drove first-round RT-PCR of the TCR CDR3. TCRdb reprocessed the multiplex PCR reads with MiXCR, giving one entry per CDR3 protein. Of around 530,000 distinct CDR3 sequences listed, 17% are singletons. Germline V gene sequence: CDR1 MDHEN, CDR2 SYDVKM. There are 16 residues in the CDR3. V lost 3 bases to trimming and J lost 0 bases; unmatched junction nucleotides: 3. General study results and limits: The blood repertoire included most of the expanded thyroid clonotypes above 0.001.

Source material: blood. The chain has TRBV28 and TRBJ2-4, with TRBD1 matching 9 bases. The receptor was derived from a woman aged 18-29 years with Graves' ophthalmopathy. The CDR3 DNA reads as TGTGCCAGCAGTTTTCCGGACAGGGGAGCCAAAAACATTCAGTACTTC. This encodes CASSFPDRGAKNIQYF.